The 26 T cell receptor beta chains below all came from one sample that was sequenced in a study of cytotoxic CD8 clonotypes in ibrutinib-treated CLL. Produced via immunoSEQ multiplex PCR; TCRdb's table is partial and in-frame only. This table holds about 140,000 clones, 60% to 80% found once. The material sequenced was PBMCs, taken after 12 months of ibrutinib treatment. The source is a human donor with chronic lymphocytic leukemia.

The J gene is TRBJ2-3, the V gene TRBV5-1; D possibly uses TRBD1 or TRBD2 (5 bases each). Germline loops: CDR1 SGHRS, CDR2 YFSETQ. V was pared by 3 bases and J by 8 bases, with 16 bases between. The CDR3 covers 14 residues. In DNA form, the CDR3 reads TGCGCCAGCAGCTCAGCGAGGGGATCAGGTACGCAGTATTTT. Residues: CASSSARGSGTQYF.

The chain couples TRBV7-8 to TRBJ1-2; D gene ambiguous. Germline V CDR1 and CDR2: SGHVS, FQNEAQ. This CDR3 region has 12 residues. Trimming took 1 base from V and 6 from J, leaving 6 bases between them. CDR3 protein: CASSLGSNGYTF. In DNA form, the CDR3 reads TGTGCCAGCAGCTTAGGCTCCAATGGCTACACCTTC. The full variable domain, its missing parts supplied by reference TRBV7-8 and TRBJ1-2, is GAGVSQSPRYKVAKRGQDVALRCDPISGHVSLFWYQQALGQGPEFLTYFQNEAQLDKSGLPSDRFFAERPEGSVSTLKIQRTQQEDSAVYLCASSLGSNGYTFGSGTRLTVV.

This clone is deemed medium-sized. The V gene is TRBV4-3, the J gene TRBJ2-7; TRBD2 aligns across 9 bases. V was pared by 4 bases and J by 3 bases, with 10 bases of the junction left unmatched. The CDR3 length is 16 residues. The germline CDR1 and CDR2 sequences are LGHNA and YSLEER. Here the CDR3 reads CASSPWAAGGFYEQYF. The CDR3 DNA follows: TGCGCCAGCAGCCCCTGGGCAGCGGGAGGATTCTACGAGCAGTACTTC.

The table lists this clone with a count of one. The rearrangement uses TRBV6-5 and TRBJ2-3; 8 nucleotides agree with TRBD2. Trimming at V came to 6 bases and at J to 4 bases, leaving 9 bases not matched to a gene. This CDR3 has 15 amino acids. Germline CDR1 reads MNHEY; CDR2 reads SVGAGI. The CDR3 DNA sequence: TGTGCCAGCAGCACCAGCGGGAGTAGGGCAGATACGCAGTATTTT. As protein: CASSTSGSRADTQYF.

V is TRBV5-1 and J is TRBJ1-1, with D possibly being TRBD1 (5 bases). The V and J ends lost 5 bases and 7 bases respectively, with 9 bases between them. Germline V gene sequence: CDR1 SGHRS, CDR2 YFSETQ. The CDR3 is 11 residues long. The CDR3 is CASSQGREAFF. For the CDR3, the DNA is TGCGCCAGCAGTCAGGGCCGTGAAGCTTTCTTT.

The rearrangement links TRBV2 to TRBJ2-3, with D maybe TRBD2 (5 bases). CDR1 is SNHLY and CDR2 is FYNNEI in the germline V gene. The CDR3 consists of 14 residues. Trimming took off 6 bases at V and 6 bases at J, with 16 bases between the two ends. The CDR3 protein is CASRWTDTLDTQYF. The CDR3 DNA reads TGTGCCAGCAGATGGACTGATACCTTGGATACGCAGTATTTT.

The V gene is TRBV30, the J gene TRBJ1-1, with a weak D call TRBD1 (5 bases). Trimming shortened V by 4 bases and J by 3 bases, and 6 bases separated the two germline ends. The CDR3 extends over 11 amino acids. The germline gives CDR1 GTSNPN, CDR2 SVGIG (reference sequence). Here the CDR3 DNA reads TGTGCCTGGACAGGGTACACTGAAGCTTTCTTT. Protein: CAWTGYTEAFF.

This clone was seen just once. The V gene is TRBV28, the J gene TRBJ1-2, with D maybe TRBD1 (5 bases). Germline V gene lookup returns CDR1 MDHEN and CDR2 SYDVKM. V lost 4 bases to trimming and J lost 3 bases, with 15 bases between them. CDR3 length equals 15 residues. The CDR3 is CASSSPSGHHYGYTF. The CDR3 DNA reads TGTGCCAGCAGTTCTCCTTCAGGACACCACTATGGCTACACCTTC.

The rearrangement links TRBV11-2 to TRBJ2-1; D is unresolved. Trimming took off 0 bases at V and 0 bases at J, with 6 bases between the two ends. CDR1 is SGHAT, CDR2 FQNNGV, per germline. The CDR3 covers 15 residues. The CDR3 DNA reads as TGTGCCAGCAGCTTAGAAGCTAGCTCCTACAATGAGCAGTTCTTC. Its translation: CASSLEASSYNEQFF.

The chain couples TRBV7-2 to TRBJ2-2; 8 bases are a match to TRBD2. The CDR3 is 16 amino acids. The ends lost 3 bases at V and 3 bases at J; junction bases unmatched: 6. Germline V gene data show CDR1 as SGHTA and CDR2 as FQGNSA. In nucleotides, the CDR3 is TGTGCCAGCAGCTTCCGGCGGGGGGTCTACACCGGGGAGCTGTTTTTT. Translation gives CASSFRRGVYTGELFF.

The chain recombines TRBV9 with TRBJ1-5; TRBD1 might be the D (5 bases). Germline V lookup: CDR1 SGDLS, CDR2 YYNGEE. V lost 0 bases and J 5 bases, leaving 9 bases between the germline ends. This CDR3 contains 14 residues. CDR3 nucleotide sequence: TGTGCCAGCAGCGTAGGGCCGGGGGATCAGCCCCAGCATTTT. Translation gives CASSVGPGDQPQHF.

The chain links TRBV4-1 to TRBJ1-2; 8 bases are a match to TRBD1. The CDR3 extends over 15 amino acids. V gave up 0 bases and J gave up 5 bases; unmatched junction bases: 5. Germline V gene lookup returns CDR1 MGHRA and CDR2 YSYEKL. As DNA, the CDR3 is TGCGCCAGCAGCCAAGAAGGCACAGGGGGTTATGGCTACACCTTC. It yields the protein CASSQEGTGGYGYTF.

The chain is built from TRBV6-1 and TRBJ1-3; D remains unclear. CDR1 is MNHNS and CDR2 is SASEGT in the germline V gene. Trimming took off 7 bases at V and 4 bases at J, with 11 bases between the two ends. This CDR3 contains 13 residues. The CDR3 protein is CASTSGWGNTIYF. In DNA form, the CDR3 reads TGTGCCAGCACCTCCGGTTGGGGAAACACCATATATTTT.

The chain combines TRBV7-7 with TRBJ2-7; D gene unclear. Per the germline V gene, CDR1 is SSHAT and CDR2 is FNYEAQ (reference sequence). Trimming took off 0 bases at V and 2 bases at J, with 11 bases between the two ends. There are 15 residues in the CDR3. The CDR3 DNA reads TGTGCCAGCAGCTTAGCGGTCGACCCCACCTACGAGCAGTACTTC. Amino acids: CASSLAVDPTYEQYF.

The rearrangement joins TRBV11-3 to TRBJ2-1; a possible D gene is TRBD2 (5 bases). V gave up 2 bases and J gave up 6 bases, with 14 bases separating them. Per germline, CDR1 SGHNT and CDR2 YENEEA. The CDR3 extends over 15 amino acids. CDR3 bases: TGTGCCAGCAGCTTACTGGGCGGAGGAATCAATGAGCAGTTCTTC. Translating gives CASSLLGGGINEQFF.

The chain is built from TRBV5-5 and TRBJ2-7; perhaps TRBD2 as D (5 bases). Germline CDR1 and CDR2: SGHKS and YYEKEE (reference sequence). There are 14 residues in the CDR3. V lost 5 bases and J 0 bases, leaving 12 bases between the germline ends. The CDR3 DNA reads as TGTGCCAGCAGATCAAACCGGGACTCCTACGAGCAGTACTTC. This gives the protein CASRSNRDSYEQYF. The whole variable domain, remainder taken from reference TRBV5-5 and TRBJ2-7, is DAGVTQSPTHLIKTRGQQVTLRCSPISGHKSVSWYQQVLGQGPQFIFQYYEKEERGRGNFPDRFSARQFPNYSSELNVNALLLGDSALYLCASRSNRDSYEQYFGPGTRLTVT.

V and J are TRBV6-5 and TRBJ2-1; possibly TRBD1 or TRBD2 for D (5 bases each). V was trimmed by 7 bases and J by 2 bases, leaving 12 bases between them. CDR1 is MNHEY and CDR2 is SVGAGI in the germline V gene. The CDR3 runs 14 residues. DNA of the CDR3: TGTGCCAGCAAGAGGGACCGGACCTACAATGAGCAGTTCTTC. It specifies CASKRDRTYNEQFF.

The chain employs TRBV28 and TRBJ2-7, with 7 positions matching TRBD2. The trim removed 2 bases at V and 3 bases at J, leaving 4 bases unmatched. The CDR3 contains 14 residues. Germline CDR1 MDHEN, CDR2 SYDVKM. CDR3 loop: CASSLAAGNYEQYF. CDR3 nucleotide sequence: TGTGCCAGCAGTTTAGCAGCGGGGAACTACGAGCAGTACTTC.

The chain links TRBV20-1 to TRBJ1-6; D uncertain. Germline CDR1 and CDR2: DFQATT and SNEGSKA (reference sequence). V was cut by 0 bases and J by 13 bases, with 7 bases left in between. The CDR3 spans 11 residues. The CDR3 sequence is CSARDLGPLHF. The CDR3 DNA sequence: TGCAGTGCTAGAGATCTCGGGCCCCTCCACTTT.

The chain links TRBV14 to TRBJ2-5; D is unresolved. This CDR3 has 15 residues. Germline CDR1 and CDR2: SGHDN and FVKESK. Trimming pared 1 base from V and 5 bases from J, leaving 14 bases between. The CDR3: CASSQVSSRAETQYF. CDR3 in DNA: TGTGCCAGCAGCCAAGTAAGCAGTCGAGCCGAGACCCAGTACTTC.

The CDR3 region is CASRGQQKNIQYF. CDR3 nucleotides: TGTGCCAGTAGGGGACAGCAGAAAAACATTCAGTACTTC. V usage is TRBV19 and J usage is TRBJ2-4, with TRBD1 identical over 7 bases. CDR1 and CDR2 from the germline V gene are LNHDA and SQIVND (reference sequence). This CDR3 comprises 13 residues. The V and J ends lost 6 bases and 4 bases, in that order; junction bases with no gene match: 3.

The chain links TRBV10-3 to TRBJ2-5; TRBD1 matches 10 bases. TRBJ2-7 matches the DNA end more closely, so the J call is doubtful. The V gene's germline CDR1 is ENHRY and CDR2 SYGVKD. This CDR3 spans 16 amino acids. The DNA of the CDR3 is TGTGCCATCAGTGAAATCGGGAGACAGGGGGCCTCCGAGCAGTACTTC. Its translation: CAISEIGRQGASEQYF.

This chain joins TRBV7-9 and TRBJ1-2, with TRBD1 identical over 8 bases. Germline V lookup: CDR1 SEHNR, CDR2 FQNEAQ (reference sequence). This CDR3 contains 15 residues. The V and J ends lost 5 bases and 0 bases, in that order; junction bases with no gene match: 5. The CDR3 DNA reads TGTGCCAGCAGCGGTTCAGGGGGCGCTAACTATGGCTACACCTTC. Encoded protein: CASSGSGGANYGYTF.

CDR3 DNA: TGTGCCAGCAGCGGCAGGAACACCGGGGAGCTGTTTTTT. Its protein product is CASSGRNTGELFF. The genes are TRBV9 and TRBJ2-2; D gene unclear. The CDR3 length is 13 residues. CDR1 and CDR2 from the germline V gene are SGDLS and YYNGEE. V was pared by 3 bases and J by 1 base, with 4 bases between.

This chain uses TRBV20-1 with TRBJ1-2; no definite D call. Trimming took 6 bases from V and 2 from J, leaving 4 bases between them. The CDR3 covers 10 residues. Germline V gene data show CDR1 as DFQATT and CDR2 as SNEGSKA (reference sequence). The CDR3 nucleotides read TGCAGTGCGGGCAACTATGGCTACACCTTC. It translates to CSAGNYGYTF.

The CDR3 spells CASSWAYEQYF. The CDR3 nucleotides read TGTGCCAGCAGCTGGGCTTACGAGCAGTACTTC. The chain employs TRBV7-2 and TRBJ2-7; D not resolved. V lost 4 bases and J 4 bases, leaving 5 bases between the germline ends. The CDR3 consists of 11 residues. CDR1 SGHTA and CDR2 FQGNSA come from the germline V gene.